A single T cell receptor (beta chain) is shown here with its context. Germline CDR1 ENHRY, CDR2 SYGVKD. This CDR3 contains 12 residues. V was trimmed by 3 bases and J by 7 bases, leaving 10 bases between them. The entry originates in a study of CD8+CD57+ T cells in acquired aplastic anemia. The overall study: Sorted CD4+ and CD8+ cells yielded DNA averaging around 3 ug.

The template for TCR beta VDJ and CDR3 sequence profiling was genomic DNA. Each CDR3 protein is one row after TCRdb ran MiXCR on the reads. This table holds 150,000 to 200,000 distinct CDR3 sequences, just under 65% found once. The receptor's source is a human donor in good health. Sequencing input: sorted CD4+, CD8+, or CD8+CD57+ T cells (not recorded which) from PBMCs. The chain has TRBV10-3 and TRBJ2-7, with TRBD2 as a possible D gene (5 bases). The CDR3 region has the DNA TGTGCCATCAGTGACCGCACGGGGGAGCAGTACTTC. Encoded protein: CAISDRTGEQYF.